These T cell receptor beta chains were read from a single sample in a study of CD8+CD57+ T cells in acquired aplastic anemia. One entry per CDR3 protein, called by TCRdb with MiXCR from the reads. The sample includes approximately 170,000 distinct CDR3 sequences, over 40% of them seen just once. The sequenced sample was sorted CD4+, CD8+, or CD8+CD57+ T cells (not recorded which) from PBMCs. The receptors were sampled from a human donor with aplastic anemia. Each CDR3 is given without its conserved first and last residue.

J gene: TRBJ1-2; V gene: TRBV19; CDR3 protein: ASTWDRNYGYT
J gene: TRBJ2-7; V gene: TRBV2; CDR3 protein: ASSEARDRVTEQY
J gene: TRBJ2-7; V gene: TRBV24-1; CDR3 protein: ATSDRTGTYEQY
J gene: TRBJ1-4; V gene: TRBV10-3; CDR3 protein: AISESRRGREKLF
J gene: TRBJ2-7; V gene: TRBV10-3; CDR3 protein: AISPRGYEQY
J gene: TRBJ1-4; V gene: TRBV25-1; CDR3 protein: ASSPPVGGQLF
J gene: TRBJ2-3; V gene: TRBV9; CDR3 protein: ASSERTGGGTDTQY
J gene: TRBJ1-1; V gene: TRBV13; CDR3 protein: ASSPPGQGSEAF
J gene: TRBJ2-7; V gene: TRBV29-1; CDR3 protein: SFSDSYEQY
J gene: TRBJ2-1; V gene: TRBV20-1; CDR3 protein: SAPGLLNRDNEQF
J gene: TRBJ2-2; V gene: TRBV9; CDR3 protein: ASSPKGGTSGDTGELF